Reported below is one T cell receptor (beta chain). V lost 5 bases, J lost 7 bases, and 17 bases lay in between. Per germline, CDR1 SNHLY and CDR2 FYNNEI. This CDR3 comprises 15 residues. The sample belongs to a study of shared clonotypes between healthy human individuals. Study context: Donors had three CD4 naive, three CD4 memory, two CD8 naive and one CD8 memory plate apiece.

TCRdb's table, derived via immunoSEQ multiplex PCR, lists solely in-frame clones and lacks some. The sample lists some 1 million clones; about 76% were seen once. The clonotype comes from a man aged 18 to 29 in good health. V is TRBV2 and J is TRBJ1-4, with a possible D match to TRBD1 (6 bases). What was sequenced was memory CD4+ T cells sorted from blood. The subset: CD45RA-negative fraction. Here the CDR3 DNA reads TGTGCCAGCAGTCCCACAGGGACCGAAGGTGAAAAACTGTTTTTT. Its translation: CASSPTGTEGEKLFF. Full variable domain (missing parts from reference TRBV2 and TRBJ1-4): EPEVTQTPSHQVTQMGQEVILRCVPISNHLYFYWYRQILGQKVEFLVSFYNNEISEKSEIFDDQFSVERPDGSNFTLKIRSTKLEDSAMYFCASSPTGTEGEKLFFGSGTQLSVL.